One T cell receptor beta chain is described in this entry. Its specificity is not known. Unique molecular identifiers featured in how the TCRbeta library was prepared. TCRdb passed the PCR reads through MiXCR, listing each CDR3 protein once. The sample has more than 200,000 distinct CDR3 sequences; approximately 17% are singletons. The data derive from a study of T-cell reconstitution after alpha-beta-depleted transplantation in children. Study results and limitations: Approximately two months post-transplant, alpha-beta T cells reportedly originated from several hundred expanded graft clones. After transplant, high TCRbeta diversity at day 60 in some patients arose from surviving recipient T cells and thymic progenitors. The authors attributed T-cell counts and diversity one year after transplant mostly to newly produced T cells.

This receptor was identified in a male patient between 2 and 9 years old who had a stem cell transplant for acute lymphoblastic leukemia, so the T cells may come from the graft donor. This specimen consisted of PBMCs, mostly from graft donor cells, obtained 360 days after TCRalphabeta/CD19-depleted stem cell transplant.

This chain's CDR3 is CASSFYGLSGQYF. In DNA, the CDR3 is TGTGCCAGCAGTTTCTACGGATTGTCGGGGCAGTACTTC. The V and J genes are TRBV6-5 and TRBJ2-7; D call uncertain. Germline V CDR1 and CDR2: MNHEY, SVGAGI. The CDR3 is made up of 13 amino acids. V dropped 4 bases and J dropped 9 bases, with 16 bases sitting between them.